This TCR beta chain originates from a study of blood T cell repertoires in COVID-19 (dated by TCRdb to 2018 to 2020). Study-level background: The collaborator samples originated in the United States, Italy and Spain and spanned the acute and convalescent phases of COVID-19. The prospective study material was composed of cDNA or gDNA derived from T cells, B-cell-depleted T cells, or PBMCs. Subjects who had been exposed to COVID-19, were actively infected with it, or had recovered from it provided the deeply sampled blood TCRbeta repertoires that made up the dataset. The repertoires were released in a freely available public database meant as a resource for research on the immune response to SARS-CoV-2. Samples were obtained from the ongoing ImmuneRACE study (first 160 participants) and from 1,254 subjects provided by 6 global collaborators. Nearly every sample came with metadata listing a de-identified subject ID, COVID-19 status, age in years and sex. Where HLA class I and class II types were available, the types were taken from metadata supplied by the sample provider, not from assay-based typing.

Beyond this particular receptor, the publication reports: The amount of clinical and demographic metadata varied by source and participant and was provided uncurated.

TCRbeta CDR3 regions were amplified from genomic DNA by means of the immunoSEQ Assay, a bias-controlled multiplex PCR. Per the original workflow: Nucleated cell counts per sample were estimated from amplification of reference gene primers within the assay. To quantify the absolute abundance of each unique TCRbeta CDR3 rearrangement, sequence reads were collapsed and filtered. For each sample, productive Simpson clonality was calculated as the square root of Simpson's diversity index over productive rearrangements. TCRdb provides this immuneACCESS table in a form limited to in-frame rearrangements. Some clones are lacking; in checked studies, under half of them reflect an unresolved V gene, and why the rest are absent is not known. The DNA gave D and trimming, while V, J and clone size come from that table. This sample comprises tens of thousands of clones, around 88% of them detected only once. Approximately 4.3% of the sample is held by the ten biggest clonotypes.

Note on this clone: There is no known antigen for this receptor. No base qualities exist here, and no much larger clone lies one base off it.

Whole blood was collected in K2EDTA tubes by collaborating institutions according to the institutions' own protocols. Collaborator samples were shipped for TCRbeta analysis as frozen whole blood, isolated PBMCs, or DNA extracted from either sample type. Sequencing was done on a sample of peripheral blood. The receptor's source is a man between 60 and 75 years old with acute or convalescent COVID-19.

For the CDR3, the sequence is CASNLPGLAGEGTTDTQYF. In nucleotide form, the sequence is TGTGCCAGCAACCTACCGGGACTAGCGGGGGAGGGGACCACAGATACGCAGTATTTT. Rearrangement joined TRBV28 to TRBJ2-3, and 14 junction bases match TRBD2. The cysteine opens and the phenylalanine closes a CDR3 of 19 amino acids. Only the CDR3 part of the read is kept: 57 bases, read in frame from the first base. The germline V gene gives CDR1 as MDHEN and CDR2 as SYDVKM. Unmatched junction bases come to 14, with V trimmed by 7 bases and J by 2 bases. Beyond the CDR3, the reference TRBV28 and TRBJ2-3 genes provide the residues; the full variable domain reads: DVKVTQSSRYLVKRTGEKVFLECVQDMDHENMFWYRQDPGLGLRLIYFSYDVKMKEKGDIPEGYSVSREKKERFSLILESASTNQTSMYLCASNLPGLAGEGTTDTQYFGPGTRLTVL.